The T cell receptor beta chain described here comes from a study of shared clonotypes between healthy human individuals (dated by TCRdb to about 2020). Describing the broader study: The cohort comprised a couple of women and three men aged 18 to 49 years. Libraries were prepared and TCR repertoires were sequenced by different laboratories using diverse techniques, in order to increase sequencing depth and limit assay-specific biases. Between about 0.8 and 9 billion PBMCs per donor were obtained by leukapheresis. Per donor, three plates each were used for CD4 naive and CD4 memory, two for CD8 naive, and one for CD8 memory. To estimate repertoire size and how much clonotype sharing occurs between individuals, the study deeply sequenced the blood TCR repertoires of a handful of healthy adults. General findings and caveats noted by the study authors: Even with the large sequencing depth, rarefaction of the sorted-subset datasets indicated that sequencing was incomplete. Sampling was restricted to blood, and TCR repertoires in tissue are likely to differ from TCR repertoires in blood. The genetic and exposure-history diversity represented was limited by the small number of donors. Pairwise subsampling led to the expectation that sequencing depth would affect the degree of clonotype sharing among donors. Compared with non-shared clonotypes, clonotypes shared by all four sorted-subset donors had higher generation probabilities. Around 5.4% of naive CD4, 3% to 4% of naive CD8, roughly 2.4% of memory CD4, and roughly 0.4% of memory CD8 clonotypes were shared across four donors. Estimated clonotype richness was generally larger for naive than for memory subsets.

Note on this clone: There is no known antigen for this receptor. Qualities for individual bases were not recorded, and no much larger clone is one base off.

For the CD8 naive samples, CD45RO-negative cells were positively selected for CCR7, yielding a CD45RA+CCR7+ population from which TemRA cells were excluded. The donors were healthy, HIV-negative adults with no recently reported acute infections or vaccinations. Only Caucasian adults living in Nashville, Tennessee, USA were represented among the donors. Blood was collected by leukapheresis, and PBMCs were isolated by Ficoll-Histopaque density gradient centrifugation and then cryopreserved in liquid nitrogen vapor phase. Analytical flow cytometry was used to check the purity and quantity of each magnetically sorted T cell population. Genomic DNA was isolated from each sorted fraction and quantified by UV absorbance on a Nanodrop 2000c. Relative to germline, V is 7 bases shorter and J is 8 bases shorter, with 15 bases between their ends. The germline V gene (reference sequence) yields LNHDA for CDR1 and SQIVND for CDR2. Including the terminal cysteine and phenylalanine, the CDR3 comprises 12 residues. CDR3 DNA is the only sequence kept; it has 36 bases, read in frame from the first base.

TCR CDR3 regions were amplified from genomic DNA by multiplex PCR using the deep immunoSEQ assay. Extracted genomic DNA from each cell subset was distributed evenly across all wells of several immunoSEQ 96-well plates, and each plate was treated as a replicate. For sorted subsets, around 200 ng genomic DNA, equal to 30,000 or so T cell genomes, was loaded into each replicate PCR. Purified libraries were quantified with a Qubit 3.0 fluorometer, sized on a Bioanalyzer 2100, and re-quantified with the KAPA Library Quantification kit. Every immunoSEQ 96-well plate was sequenced on a separate single-read 150-cycle Illumina NextSeq 550 flow cell. Per the source publication's procedure: Because the immunoSEQ output held only junctional sequences and lacked quality scores, the filtering could not match the filtering applied to full-length reads. To assign V/J genes and CDR3, sequences were annotated using PyIR, a Python wrapper for IgBLAST v1.9, with IMGT germline references. Reads with weak V/J assignments (E-value above 1e-6), missing CDR3, stop codons, out-of-frame junctions, or ambiguous translated residues were removed. V3J clonotypes were defined as sequences sharing an identical inferred V gene, J gene, and CDR3 amino acid sequence. To compute the percentage overlap between repertoires, the number of shared unique clonotypes was divided by the size of the smaller repertoire. Richness of each repertoire was evaluated using RTK rarefaction, the Chao1 estimator, and Recon v2.1 estimates of unobserved clonotypes. For all TCRbeta clonotypes obtained by the gDNA method from a few donors, generation probabilities were computed with OLGA. TCRdb took over this immuneACCESS table, retaining in-frame rearrangements with V and J assigned. Such tables are incomplete; in checked studies, under half of the missing clones stem from an unresolved V gene, and the remainder is unexplained. V and J calls and clone size are as listed in that table; D and trimming were resolved from the DNA. This sample has millions of clones in its table, and under 95% of those were observed once. About 1.8% of the sample belongs to the ten largest clones.

The rearranged segments are TRBV19 and TRBJ2-7; the D gene cannot be named for sure. Sequencing used naive CD8+ T cells from PBMCs. The sample's cell subset or site, from its label and the paper: CD45RA+CCR7+. The clonotype was recovered from a man younger than 35 in good health. Some clones in this sample may be carry-over from other donors' samples. The nucleotide sequence reads as follows: TGTGCCAGTACCGACGCGGTGGCGAAGCAGTACTTC. This translates into CASTDAVAKQYF. The variable domain in full, with residues beyond the CDR3 obtained from the reference TRBV19 and TRBJ2-7 genes, is DGGITQSPKYLFRKEGQNVTLSCEQNLNHDAMYWYRQDPGQGLRLIYYSQIVNDFQKGDIAEGYSVSREKKESFPLTVTSAQKNPTAFYLCASTDAVAKQYFGPGTRLTVT.